The 2 T cell receptor beta chains below all came from one sample that was sequenced in a study of blood T cell repertoires in COVID-19. Sequenced by immunoSEQ multiplex PCR; TCRdb stores in-frame clones only, minus some. In the table there are around 60,000 clones, roughly 84% of which are singletons. Sample: peripheral blood. These receptors were taken from a man aged 60-69 years with COVID-19, enrolled during active disease.

V gene TRBV5-1 combines with J gene TRBJ1-1, with D possibly matching TRBD1 (5 bases). The CDR3 is 16 amino acids. Germline V gives CDR1 SGHRS, CDR2 YFSETQ. Between the trimmed V and J ends, which lost 0 bases and 0 bases, there was a span of 12 bases. For the CDR3, the DNA is TGCGCCAGCAGCTTGGCCTGGGGGGGAATGAACACTGAAGCTTTCTTT. Translation: CASSLAWGGMNTEAFF. Variable domain in full (rest from reference TRBV5-1 and TRBJ1-1): KAGVTQTPRYLIKTRGQQVTLSCSPISGHRSVSWYQQTPGQGLQFLFEYFSETQRNKGNFPGRFSGRQFSNSRSEMNVSTLELGDSALYLCASSLAWGGMNTEAFFGQGTRLTVV.

The chain couples TRBV11-3 to TRBJ2-1; D call uncertain. V was shortened by 3 bases and J by 8 bases, with 17 bases between the two germline ends. The CDR3 consists of 15 residues. The germline V gene has CDR1 SGHNT and CDR2 YENEEA. The CDR3 DNA reads as TGTGCCAGCAGCTTGTTTCTCAGTGCTTACGATGAGCAGTTCTTC. Its protein product is CASSLFLSAYDEQFF. Filled out from reference TRBV11-3 and TRBJ2-1, the complete variable domain reads EAGVVQSPRYKIIEKKQPVAFWCNPISGHNTLYWYLQNLGQGPELLIRYENEEAVDDSQLPKDRFSAERLKGVDSTLKIQPAELGDSAVYLCASSLFLSAYDEQFFGPGTRLTVL.